This TCR beta chain emerged from a study of early T cells in non-severe SARS-CoV-2 infection. A single record per CDR3 protein comes from TCRdb applying MiXCR to the 5' RACE reads. The table has about 110,000 distinct CDR3 sequences, 11% seen once. What was sequenced was whole blood. This receptor was taken from an adult who was a healthcare worker with PCR-confirmed SARS-CoV-2 infection or an uninfected control (not recorded which).

CDR3 sequence reads: CSARSDSSYEQYF. CDR3 DNA: TGCAGTGCTAGATCGGACTCATCCTACGAGCAGTACTTC. The V call is TRBV20-1, the J call TRBJ2-7, with a weak D call TRBD2 (5 bases). CDR1 and CDR2 (germline): DFQATT, SNEGSKA (reference sequence). V was trimmed by 2 bases and J by 1 base, leaving 9 bases between them. The CDR3 covers 13 residues.